The clone carrying this T cell receptor beta chain was picked up many times. Antigen specificity is unknown. The CDR3 is 13 amino acids. The trim removed 2 bases at V and 5 bases at J, leaving 1 base unmatched. Germline V gives CDR1 SGHRS, CDR2 YFSETQ. From the 5' RACE reads, TCRdb called clonotypes with MiXCR, one entry per CDR3 protein. Of roughly 770,000 distinct CDR3 sequences listed, roughly 20% are singletons. This record belongs to a study of identical twins. Whole-study results and caveats: Cord blood's abundant beta clonotypes had fewer insertions, unlike memory repertoires.

The same specimen was also included in a second study, on T cells expressing NK-cell markers. From that second work: Dominance of the CD3+CD56-NKG2C+ fraction by these clonotypes also held in four donors.

This clonotype originated in a woman aged 18-30 years in good health. Sequenced input: PBMCs. The chain links TRBV5-1 to TRBJ2-3; 8 bases fit TRBD1. CDR3 in DNA: TGCGCCAGCAGCTTACAGGGGGAAGATACGCAGTATTTT. It yields the protein CASSLQGEDTQYF.